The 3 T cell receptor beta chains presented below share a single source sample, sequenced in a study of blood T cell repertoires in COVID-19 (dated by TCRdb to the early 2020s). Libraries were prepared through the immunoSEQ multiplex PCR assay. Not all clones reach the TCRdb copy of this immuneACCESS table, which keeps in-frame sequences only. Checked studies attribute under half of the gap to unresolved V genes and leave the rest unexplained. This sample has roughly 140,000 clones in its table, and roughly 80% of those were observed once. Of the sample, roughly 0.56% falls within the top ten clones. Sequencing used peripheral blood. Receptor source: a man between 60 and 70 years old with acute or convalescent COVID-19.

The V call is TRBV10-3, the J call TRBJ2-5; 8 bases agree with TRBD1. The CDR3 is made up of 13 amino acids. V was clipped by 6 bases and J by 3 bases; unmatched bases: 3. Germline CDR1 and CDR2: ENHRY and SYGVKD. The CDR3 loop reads CAIRPGQEETQYF. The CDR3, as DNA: TGTGCCATCAGGCCGGGACAGGAAGAGACCCAGTACTTC.

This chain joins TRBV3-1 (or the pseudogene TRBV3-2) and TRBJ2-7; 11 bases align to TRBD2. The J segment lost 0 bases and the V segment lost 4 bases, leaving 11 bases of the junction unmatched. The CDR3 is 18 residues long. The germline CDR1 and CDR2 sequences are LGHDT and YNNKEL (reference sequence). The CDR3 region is CASSRGPPGTSGSYEQYF. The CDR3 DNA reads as TGTGCCAGCAGCCGAGGACCCCCGGGGACTAGCGGCTCCTACGAGCAGTACTTC.

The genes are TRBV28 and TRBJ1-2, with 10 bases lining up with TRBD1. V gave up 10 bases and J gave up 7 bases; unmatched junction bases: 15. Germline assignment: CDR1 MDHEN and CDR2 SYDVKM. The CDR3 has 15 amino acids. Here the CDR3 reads CAIRPPRQGAGGYTF. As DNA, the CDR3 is TGTGCCATACGACCTCCGCGACAGGGGGCTGGTGGCTACACCTTC.